One and the same sample provided the 12 T cell receptor beta chains below, sequenced in a study of monozygotic twins with inflammatory bowel disease (dated by TCRdb to about 2019). The receptor library was made with 5' RACE. The run used an Illumina HiSeq 2500. TCRdb reprocessed the reads into one record per CDR3 protein sequence, lacking DNA. This specimen's table enumerates approximately 150,000 distinct CDR3 sequences. The ten biggest clones cover 2.4% of the sample. Specimen: blood. These receptors were taken from a human donor with ulcerative colitis or Crohn's disease, or a healthy co-twin of an affected twin (not recorded which).

The V and J genes are TRBV24-1 and TRBJ2-1; TCRdb's D call of TRBD2 is untestable without DNA. Looked up from germline, CDR1 is KGHDR and CDR2 is SFDVKD. This CDR3 contains 15 residues. CDR3 residues: CATGLRRGSTDEQFF.

This chain joins TRBV7-3 and TRBJ2-2; lacking DNA, the TRBD1 call made by TCRdb goes unchecked. The CDR3 is 15 residues long. Germline CDR1 is SGHTA and CDR2 is FQGTGA. The CDR3 reads CASSSTVANTGELFF.

The chain links TRBV12-3 or TRBV12-4 to TRBJ2-1; TCRdb lists TRBD2, though no DNA is available to test this call. The CDR3 has 16 residues. The CDR3 reads CASSPIAGALDNEQFF.

The chain joins TRBV20-1 to TRBJ1-2; the D gene TCRdb calls, TRBD1, cannot be checked with no DNA. This CDR3 spans 14 amino acids. Germline V lookup: CDR1 DFQATT, CDR2 SNEGSKA (reference sequence). CDR3: CSARVPGTGGGYTF.

The chain employs TRBV2 and TRBJ1-1; TCRdb's D gene call, TRBD1, goes unchecked for lack of DNA. CDR3 length equals 11 residues. CDR1 is SNHLY and CDR2 is FYNNEI in the germline V gene. The CDR3 is CATRDNTEAFF. Together with reference TRBV2 and TRBJ1-1, the CDR3 gives the full variable domain: EPEVTQTPSHQVTQMGQEVILRCVPISNHLYFYWYRQILGQKVEFLVSFYNNEISEKSEIFDDQFSVERPDGSNFTLKIRSTKLEDSAMYFCATRDNTEAFFGQGTRLTVV.

The V and J genes are TRBV21-1 and TRBJ1-2; the D gene TCRdb calls, TRBD1, cannot be checked with no DNA. TRBV21-1 is deemed a pseudogene. The CDR3 is 15 amino acids. The CDR3 sequence: CASSKDCKGYYGYTF.

The genes are TRBV6-2 or TRBV6-3 and TRBJ2-5; TCRdb's D call of TRBD2 is untestable without DNA. The germline gives CDR1 MNHEY, CDR2 SVGEGT. This CDR3 has 15 residues. CDR3 sequence: CASSEGGLDPETQYF.

V usage is TRBV7-9 and J usage is TRBJ2-4; TCRdb lists TRBD1, though no DNA is available to test this call. The CDR3 totals 14 residues. The germline gives CDR1 SEHNR, CDR2 FQNEAQ (reference sequence). The CDR3 region is CASSSLDRGNIQYF.

The chain joins TRBV5-1 to TRBJ1-1; TCRdb lists TRBD1, though no DNA is available to test this call. CDR3 length: 16 amino acids. Per germline, CDR1 SGHRS and CDR2 YFSETQ. CDR3 amino acids: CASSFPPTGVGTEAFF.

The chain joins TRBV7-9 to TRBJ1-1; TCRdb selects TRBD1, and the lack of DNA leaves this call unchecked. The length of the CDR3 is 15 residues. The germline CDR1 and CDR2 sequences are SEHNR and FQNEAQ (reference sequence). CDR3 loop: CASSSIVRVDTEAFF.

The chain employs TRBV7-6 and TRBJ2-5; TCRdb's D gene call, TRBD1, goes unchecked for lack of DNA. Germline V gives CDR1 SGHVS, CDR2 FNYEAQ. The CDR3 runs 15 residues. The CDR3 loop is CVSSLNQDIQETQYF.

The chain employs TRBV7-2 and TRBJ2-3; the D call from TCRdb, TRBD1, cannot be confirmed without DNA. Germline values: CDR1 SGHTA, CDR2 FQGNSA. The length of the CDR3 is 15 residues. CDR3 residues: CASSSQVAGADTQYF.